What follows are 3 T cell receptor beta chains derived from one specimen sequenced in a study of tumor-infiltrating lymphocytes in localized non-small cell lung cancer. Clones were read by immunoSEQ multiplex PCR, and TCRdb kept only the in-frame ones, dropping some. Of tens of thousands of clones listed, around 85% are singletons. Input material: lung tumor tissue. The origin of the receptors is a human donor with non-small cell lung cancer.

The chain carries TRBV28 and TRBJ2-2, with 16 bases identical to TRBD2. Trimming at V came to 5 bases and at J to 8 bases, leaving 5 bases not matched to a gene. Germline values: CDR1 MDHEN, CDR2 SYDVKM. The CDR3 has 16 amino acids. CDR3 sequence (DNA): TGTGCCAGCAGTCCGGGACTAGCGGGGGGGAAGGGGGAGCTGTTTTTT. Translating it yields CASSPGLAGGKGELFF.

The genes are TRBV7-9 and TRBJ2-7; D might be TRBD1 (6 bases). The CDR3 sequence is 14 residues long. V gave up 2 bases and J gave up 3 bases, with 11 bases separating them. The germline gives CDR1 SEHNR, CDR2 FQNEAQ (reference sequence). CDR3 amino acids: CASSLQGRSYEQYF. The CDR3 nucleotides read TGTGCCAGCAGCTTACAGGGGAGAAGCTACGAGCAGTACTTC.

The chain is built from TRBV5-6 and TRBJ2-5, with TRBD2 as a possible D gene (6 bases). The CDR3 runs 16 residues. Looked up from germline, CDR1 is SGHDT and CDR2 is YYEEEE. V lost 4 bases and J lost 4, with 20 bases in between. The CDR3 is CASSPAGRSSAETQYF. Here the CDR3 DNA reads TGTGCCAGCAGCCCGGCGGGTCGATCTAGCGCAGAGACCCAGTACTTC.